This T cell receptor beta chain comes out of a study of control samples from healthy donors and cancer patients (TCRdb year 2020). Germline trimming: 2 bases from V, 3 bases from J; junction bases outside gene matches: 2. CDR1 and CDR2 were assigned from the germline V gene as SGDLS and YYNGEE. From its cysteine to its phenylalanine, the CDR3 spans 14 amino acids. The DNA shown is the 42-base CDR3, in frame from base 1. Library creation used the immunoSEQ multiplex PCR assay. This is the immuneACCESS table as TCRdb keeps it, with only in-frame sequences that have V and J called. A part of the clones is gone; compared with another copy, unresolved V genes explain less than half, and the rest is unexplained. This sample gives under 200,000 clones in total; 91% of them show up just once. The biggest ten clones account for about 1.4% of the sample. A note on this clone: The antigen this receptor binds is unknown. Base qualities are missing; no much larger clone stands one base away.

The source material was blood. The TCR originated in a woman aged 30 to 39 in good health. In this chain, TRBV9 is recombined with TRBJ1-3; 7 middle bases align to TRBD1. This receptor carries the CDR3 CASSVDRVGNTIYF. The nucleotide sequence is given as TGTGCCAGCAGCGTCGACAGGGTTGGAAACACCATATATTTT.